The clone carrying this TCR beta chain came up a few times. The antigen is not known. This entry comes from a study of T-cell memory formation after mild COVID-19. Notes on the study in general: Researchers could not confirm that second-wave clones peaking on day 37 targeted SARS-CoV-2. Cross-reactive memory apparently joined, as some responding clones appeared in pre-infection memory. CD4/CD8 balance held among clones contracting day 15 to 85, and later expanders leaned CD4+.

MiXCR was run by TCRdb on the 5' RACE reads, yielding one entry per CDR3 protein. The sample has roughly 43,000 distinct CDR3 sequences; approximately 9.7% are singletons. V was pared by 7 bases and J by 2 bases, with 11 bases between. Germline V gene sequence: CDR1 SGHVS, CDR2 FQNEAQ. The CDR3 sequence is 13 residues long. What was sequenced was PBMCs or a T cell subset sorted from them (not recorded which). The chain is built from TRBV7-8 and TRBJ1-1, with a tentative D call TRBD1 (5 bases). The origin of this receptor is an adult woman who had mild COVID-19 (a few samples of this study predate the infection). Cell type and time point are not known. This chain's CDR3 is CASIPGGNTEAFF. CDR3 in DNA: TGTGCCAGCATACCGGGGGGAAACACTGAAGCTTTCTTT.